This T cell receptor (beta chain) is drawn from a study of shared clonotypes between healthy human individuals. It was into CD45RA+ naive and CD45RA-negative memory subsets that the CD4+ cells were split. As handled by the study authors: Without quality scores, immunoSEQ junctional reads could not be filtered like full-length reads. Clones were sequenced by immunoSEQ multiplex PCR, and TCRdb holds only the in-frame ones, with some missing. The DNA gave D and trimming, while V, J and clone size come from that table. This sample yields fewer than 1.6 million clones, of which 98% are seen a single time; under 0.45% belongs to the top ten. CDR3 size: 16 residues. The V gene end was trimmed by 3 bases and the J gene end by 6 bases; junction bases not matched to a gene: 14. Germline-derived CDR1 and CDR2 are KGHSH and LQKENI.

V usage is TRBV18 and J usage is TRBJ2-7; 7 bases agree with TRBD1. This receptor was taken from a young man in good health. Sequencing was done on a sample of naive CD4+ T cells sorted from blood. Subset described: CD45RA+ positively selected. The CDR3 DNA reads TGTGCCAGCTCACCCCTTGGACAGGCTACCCCTCTCGAGCAGTACTTC. Its translation is CASSPLGQATPLEQYF.